Here is one T cell receptor (beta chain) with its context. This entry comes from a study of blood T cell repertoires in COVID-19. For the study at large: Sites across the United States, Italy and Spain contributed samples from acute and convalescent COVID-19.

Repertoires were generated with immunoSEQ multiplex PCR, while TCRdb's copy carries only in-frame clones and drops some. This sample has fewer than 450,000 clones; roughly 90% occur once, and the top ten carry 2% to 2.5%. Enrollees, about 18 to 95 years old, lived in about two dozen US areas. Per the germline V gene, CDR1 is MNHEY and CDR2 is SVGAGI. V dropped 6 bases and J dropped 1 base, with 9 bases sitting between them. CDR3 size: 13 residues. The specimen sequenced was PBMCs or T cells enriched from blood (not recorded which). This receptor was taken from a middle-aged woman with acute COVID-19. The V call is TRBV6-5, the J call TRBJ1-1; D is possibly TRBD1 (5 bases). The CDR3 reads CASRTQGNTEAFF. The DNA of the CDR3 is TGTGCCAGCAGGACGCAGGGGAACACTGAAGCTTTCTTT.